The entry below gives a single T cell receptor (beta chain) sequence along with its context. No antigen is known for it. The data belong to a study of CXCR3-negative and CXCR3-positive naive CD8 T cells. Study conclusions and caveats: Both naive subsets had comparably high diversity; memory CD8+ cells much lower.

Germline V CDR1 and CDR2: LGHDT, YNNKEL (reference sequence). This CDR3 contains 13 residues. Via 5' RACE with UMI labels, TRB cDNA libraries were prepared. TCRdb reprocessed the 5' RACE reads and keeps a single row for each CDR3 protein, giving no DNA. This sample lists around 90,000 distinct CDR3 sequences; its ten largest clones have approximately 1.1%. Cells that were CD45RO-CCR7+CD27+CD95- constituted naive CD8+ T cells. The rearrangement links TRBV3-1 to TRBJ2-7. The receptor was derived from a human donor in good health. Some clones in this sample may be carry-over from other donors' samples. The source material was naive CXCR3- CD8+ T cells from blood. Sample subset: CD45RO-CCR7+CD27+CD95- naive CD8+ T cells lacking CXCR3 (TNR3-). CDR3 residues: CASSQTLAYEQYF.